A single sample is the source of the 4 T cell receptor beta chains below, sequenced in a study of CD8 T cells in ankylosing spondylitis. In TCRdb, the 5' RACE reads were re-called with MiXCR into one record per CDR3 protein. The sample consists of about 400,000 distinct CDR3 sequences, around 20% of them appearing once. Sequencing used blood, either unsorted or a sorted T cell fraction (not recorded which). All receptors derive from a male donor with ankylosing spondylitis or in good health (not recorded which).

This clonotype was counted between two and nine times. The CDR3 DNA follows: TGCAGTGCTAGAGATCTGGGGGATTCCACAGATACGCAGTATTTT. It is translated as CSARDLGDSTDTQYF. V usage is TRBV20-1 and J usage is TRBJ2-3; possibly TRBD1 or TRBD2 for D (5 bases each). The CDR3 sequence is 15 residues long. Germline V lookup: CDR1 DFQATT, CDR2 SNEGSKA (reference sequence). V lost 0 bases, J lost 2 bases, and 12 bases lay in between.

Written as DNA, the CDR3 is TGTGCCAGCAGCCCCCCTGTGGGCTCTGGGGCCAACGTCCTGACTTTC. Residues: CASSPPVGSGANVLTF. The chain combines TRBV7-6 with TRBJ2-6; D gene unclear. The ends were cut back, 5 bases at V and 0 bases at J, with 11 bases in the middle. The germline CDR1 and CDR2 sequences are SGHVS and FNYEAQ. The CDR3 length is 16 residues.

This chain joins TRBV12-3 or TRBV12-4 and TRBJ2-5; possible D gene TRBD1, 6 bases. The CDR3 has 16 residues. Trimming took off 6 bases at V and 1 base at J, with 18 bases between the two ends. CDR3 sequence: CASSLIPGEGQETQYF. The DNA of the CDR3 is TGTGCCAGCAGCTTAATCCCAGGGGAAGGCCAAGAGACCCAGTACTTC.

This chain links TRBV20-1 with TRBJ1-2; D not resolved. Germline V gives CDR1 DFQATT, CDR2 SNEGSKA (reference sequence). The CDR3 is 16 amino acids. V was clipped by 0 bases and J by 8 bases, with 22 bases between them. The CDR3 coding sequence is TGCAGTGCTAGAGATCCGGCCCACCATTTGGGATTCGGCTACACCTTC. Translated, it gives CSARDPAHHLGFGYTF.